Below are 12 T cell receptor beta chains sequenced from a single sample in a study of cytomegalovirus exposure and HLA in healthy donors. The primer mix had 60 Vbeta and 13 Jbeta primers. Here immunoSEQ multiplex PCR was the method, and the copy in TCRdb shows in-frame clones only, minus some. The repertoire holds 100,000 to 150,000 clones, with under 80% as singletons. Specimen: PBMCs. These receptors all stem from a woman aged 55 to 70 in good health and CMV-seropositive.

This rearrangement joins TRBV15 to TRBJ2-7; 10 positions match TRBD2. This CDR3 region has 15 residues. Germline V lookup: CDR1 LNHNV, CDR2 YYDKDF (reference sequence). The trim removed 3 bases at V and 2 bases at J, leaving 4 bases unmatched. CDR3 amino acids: CATSSPAGGPYEQYF. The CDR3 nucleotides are TGTGCCACCAGCAGCCCAGCGGGAGGGCCCTACGAGCAGTACTTC.

The CDR3 region has the DNA TGTGCCAGCAGCCCCCGGGGACAGGGCAATAATTCACCCCTCCACTTT. This sequence encodes CASSPRGQGNNSPLHF. This chain links TRBV7-2 with TRBJ1-6; 9 bases map to TRBD1. This CDR3 has 16 amino acids. The V and J ends lost 5 bases and 5 bases, in that order; junction bases with no gene match: 7. From germline, CDR1 is SGHTA and CDR2 FQGNSA.

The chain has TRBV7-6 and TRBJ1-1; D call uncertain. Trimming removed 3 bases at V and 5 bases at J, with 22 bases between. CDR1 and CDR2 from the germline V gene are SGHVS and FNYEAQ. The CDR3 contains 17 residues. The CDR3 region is CASSLSQSWNRGTEAFF. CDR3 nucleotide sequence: TGTGCCAGCAGCTTGAGCCAATCATGGAACCGAGGGACTGAAGCTTTCTTT.

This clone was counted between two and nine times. As DNA, the CDR3 is TGTGCCAGTAGTTTCTCCGGGACTGCCAACTCCTACGAGCAGTACTTC. Its translation: CASSFSGTANSYEQYF. This rearrangement joins TRBV19 to TRBJ2-7; D may be TRBD2 (6 bases). This CDR3 region has 16 residues. Between the trimmed V and J ends, which lost 5 bases and 0 bases, there was a span of 17 bases. Germline lookup yields CDR1 LNHDA and CDR2 SQIVND (reference sequence).

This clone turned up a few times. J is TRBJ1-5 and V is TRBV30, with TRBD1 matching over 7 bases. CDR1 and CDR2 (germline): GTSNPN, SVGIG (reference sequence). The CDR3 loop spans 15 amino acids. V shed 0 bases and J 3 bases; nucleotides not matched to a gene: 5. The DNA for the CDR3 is TGTGCCTGGAGTGTAACAGGGGCCTACAATCAGCCCCAGCATTTT. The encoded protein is CAWSVTGAYNQPQHF.

The CDR3 sequence is CASSVGTVYEQYF. In nucleotides, the CDR3 is TGCGCCAGCAGCGTCGGGACAGTCTACGAGCAGTACTTC. This chain uses TRBV5-1 with TRBJ2-7, with 7 bases fitting TRBD1. V was pared by 4 bases and J by 3 bases, with 4 bases of the junction left unmatched. The germline V gene has CDR1 SGHRS and CDR2 YFSETQ. This CDR3 comprises 13 residues. Complete variable domain (other parts from reference TRBV5-1 and TRBJ2-7): KAGVTQTPRYLIKTRGQQVTLSCSPISGHRSVSWYQQTPGQGLQFLFEYFSETQRNKGNFPGRFSGRQFSNSRSEMNVSTLELGDSALYLCASSVGTVYEQYFGPGTRLTVT.

The CDR3 is CASSLGLSDTGELFF. DNA of the CDR3: TGTGCCAGCAGCTTGGGACTGTCGGACACCGGGGAGCTGTTTTTT. The V call is TRBV5-8, the J call TRBJ2-2; D is unclear. The length of the CDR3 is 15 residues. The germline V gene has CDR1 SGHTS and CDR2 YDEGEE. Trimming removed 0 bases at V and 3 bases at J, with 9 bases between. The complete variable domain, with remaining parts taken from reference TRBV5-8 and TRBJ2-2, reads EAGVTQSPTHLIKTRGQQATLRCSPISGHTSVYWYQQALGLGLQFLLWYDEGEERNRGNFPPRFSGRQFPNYSSELNVNALELEDSALYLCASSLGLSDTGELFFGEGSRLTVL.

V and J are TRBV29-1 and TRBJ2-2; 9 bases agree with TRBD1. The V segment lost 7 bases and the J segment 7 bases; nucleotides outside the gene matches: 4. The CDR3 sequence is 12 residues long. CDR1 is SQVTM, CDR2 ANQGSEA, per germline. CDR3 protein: CSANRGRGELFF. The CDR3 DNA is TGCAGCGCCAACAGGGGGCGCGGGGAGCTGTTTTTT.

The CDR3 region is CASSYTGTMQETQYF. CDR3 in DNA: TGTGCCAGCAGCTACACCGGGACAATGCAAGAGACCCAGTACTTC. This rearrangement joins TRBV7-2 to TRBJ2-5; TRBD1 might be the D (6 bases). This CDR3 has 15 residues. V was shortened by 4 bases and J by 2 bases, with 14 bases between the two germline ends. CDR1 and CDR2 (germline): SGHTA, FQGNSA.

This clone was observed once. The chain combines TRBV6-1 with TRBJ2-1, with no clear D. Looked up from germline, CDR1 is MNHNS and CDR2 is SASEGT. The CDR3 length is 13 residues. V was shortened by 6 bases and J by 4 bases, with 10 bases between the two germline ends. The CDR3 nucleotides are TGTGCCAGCAGGGGCACCCCATACAATGAGCAGTTCTTC. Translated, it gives CASRGTPYNEQFF.

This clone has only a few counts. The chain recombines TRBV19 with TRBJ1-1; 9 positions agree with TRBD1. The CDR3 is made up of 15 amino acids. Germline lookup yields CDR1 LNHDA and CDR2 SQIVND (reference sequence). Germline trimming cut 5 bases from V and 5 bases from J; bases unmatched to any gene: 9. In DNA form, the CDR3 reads TGTGCCAGTAGTCTAAGGGACAGGGTAGTAACTGAAGCTTTCTTT. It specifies CASSLRDRVVTEAFF.

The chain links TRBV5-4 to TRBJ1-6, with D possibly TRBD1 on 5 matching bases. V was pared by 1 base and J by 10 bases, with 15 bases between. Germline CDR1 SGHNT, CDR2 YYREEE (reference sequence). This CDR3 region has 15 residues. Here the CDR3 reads CASSLNRNSASPLHF. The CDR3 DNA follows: TGTGCCAGCAGCTTGAACAGGAATTCAGCCTCACCCCTCCACTTT.